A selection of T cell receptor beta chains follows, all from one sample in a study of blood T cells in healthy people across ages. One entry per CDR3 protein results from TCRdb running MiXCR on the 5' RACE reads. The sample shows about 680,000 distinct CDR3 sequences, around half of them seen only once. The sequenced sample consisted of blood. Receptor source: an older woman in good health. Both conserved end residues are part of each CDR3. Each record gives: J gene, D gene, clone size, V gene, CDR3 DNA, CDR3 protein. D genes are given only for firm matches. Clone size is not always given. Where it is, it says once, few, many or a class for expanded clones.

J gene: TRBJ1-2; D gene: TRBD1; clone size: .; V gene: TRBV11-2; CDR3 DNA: TGTGCCAGCAGCGGTTGGGACAGGGGGCTCTATGGCTACACCTTC; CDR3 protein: CASSGWDRGLYGYTF
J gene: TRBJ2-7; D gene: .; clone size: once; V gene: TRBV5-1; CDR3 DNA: TGCGCCAGCAGCTTGGTACACAACTCCTACGAGCAGTACTTC; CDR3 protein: CASSLVHNSYEQYF
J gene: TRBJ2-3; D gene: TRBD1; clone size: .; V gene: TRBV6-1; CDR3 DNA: TGTGCCAGCCAAAACCCCGGGACAGTCCCAAGGGATACGCAGTATTTT; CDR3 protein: CASQNPGTVPRDTQYF
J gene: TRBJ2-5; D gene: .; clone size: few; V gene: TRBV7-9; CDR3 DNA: TGTGCCAGCAGTTCCGGGACCCAGACCCAGTACTTC; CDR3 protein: CASSSGTQTQYF
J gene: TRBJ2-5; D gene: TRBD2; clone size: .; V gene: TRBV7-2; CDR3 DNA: TGTGCCAGCAGCCGTAGCGGGAGGAAAGGGGAGACCCAGTACTTC; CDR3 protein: CASSRSGRKGETQYF
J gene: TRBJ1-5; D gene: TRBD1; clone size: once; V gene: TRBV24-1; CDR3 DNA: TGTGCCACCAGTGATTTGGGGACAGGCCTCAATCAGCCCCAGCATTTT; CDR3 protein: CATSDLGTGLNQPQHF
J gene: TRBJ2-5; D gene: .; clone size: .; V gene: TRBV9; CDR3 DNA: TGTGCCAGCAGCGTAGCTGGTAGTGCCATCCAGACCCAGTACTTC; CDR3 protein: CASSVAGSAIQTQYF
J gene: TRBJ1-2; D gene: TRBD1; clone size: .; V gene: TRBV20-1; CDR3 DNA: TGCAGTGCTAGATCCCATTCCGGGACAGGGAAGTTAGGTGGCTACACCTTC; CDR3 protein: CSARSHSGTGKLGGYTF
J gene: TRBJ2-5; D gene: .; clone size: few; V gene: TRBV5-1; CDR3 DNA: TGCGCCAGCAGCTTGGCCGGGCCCTTCGAGGAGACCCAGTACTTC; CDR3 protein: CASSLAGPFEETQYF
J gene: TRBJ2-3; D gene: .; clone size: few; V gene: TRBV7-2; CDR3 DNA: TGTGCCAGCAGCTTATTGGGGAACACAGATACGCAGTATTTT; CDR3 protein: CASSLLGNTDTQYF
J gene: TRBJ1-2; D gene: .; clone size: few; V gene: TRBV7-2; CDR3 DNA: TGTGCCAGCAGCTTAGGTGCGGGGGAGGGCTATGGCTACACCTTC; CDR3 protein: CASSLGAGEGYGYTF
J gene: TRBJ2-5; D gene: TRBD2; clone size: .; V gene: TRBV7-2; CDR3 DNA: TGTGCCAGCAGCTTAACCGGTAGCGGGAGACGGGAGACCCAGTACTTC; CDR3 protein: CASSLTGSGRRETQYF
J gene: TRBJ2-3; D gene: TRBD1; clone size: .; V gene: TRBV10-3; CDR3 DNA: TGTGCCATCAGTGATTTGGGACAGGATACGCAGTATTTT; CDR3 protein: CAISDLGQDTQYF
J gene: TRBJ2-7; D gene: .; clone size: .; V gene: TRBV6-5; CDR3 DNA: TGTGCCAGCAGGTCCCTGAGGGGGGGAGAGCAGTACTTC; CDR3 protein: CASRSLRGGEQYF
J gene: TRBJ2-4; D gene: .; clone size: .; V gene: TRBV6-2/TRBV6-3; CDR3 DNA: TGTGCCAGCAGTTACTCCCTAACGGGGACCCTAGCCAAAAACATTCAGTACTTC; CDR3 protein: CASSYSLTGTLAKNIQYF
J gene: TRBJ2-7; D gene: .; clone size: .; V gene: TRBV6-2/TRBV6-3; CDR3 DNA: TGTGCCATCCTTGCTAGCGTTTACAATGAGCAGTACTTC; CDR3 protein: CAILASVYNEQYF
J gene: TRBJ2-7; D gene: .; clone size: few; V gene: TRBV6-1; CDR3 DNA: TGTGCCAGCAGTGAACCGGGGGGCGGAAGGTCCTACGAGCAGTACTTC; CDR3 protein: CASSEPGGGRSYEQYF
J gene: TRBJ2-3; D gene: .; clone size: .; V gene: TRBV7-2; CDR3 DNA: TGTGCCAGCAGCTTAATGAGACAGGCTCTTTCTAGCACAGATACGCAGTATTTT; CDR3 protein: CASSLMRQALSSTDTQYF
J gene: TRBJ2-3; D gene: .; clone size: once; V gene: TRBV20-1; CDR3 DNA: TGCAGTGCTAGGAGACCGGGACGGAGTCTCACAGATACGCAGTATTTT; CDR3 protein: CSARRPGRSLTDTQYF
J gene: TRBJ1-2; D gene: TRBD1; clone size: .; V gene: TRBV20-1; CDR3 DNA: TGCAGTGCCAGACAGGGGTTTGACTATGGCTACACCTTC; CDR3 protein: CSARQGFDYGYTF
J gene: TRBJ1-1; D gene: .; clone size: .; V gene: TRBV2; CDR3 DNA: TGTGCCAGCAGTGAACCCTACACTGAAGCTTTCTTT; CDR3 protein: CASSEPYTEAFF
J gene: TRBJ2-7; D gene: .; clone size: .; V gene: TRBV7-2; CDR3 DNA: TGTGCCAGCAGCTTAGTGTCCGGGACAAACTCCTACGAGCAGTACTTC; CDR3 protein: CASSLVSGTNSYEQYF
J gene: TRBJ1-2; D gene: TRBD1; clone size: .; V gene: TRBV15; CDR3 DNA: TGTGCCACCAGCAGAGAGAGAGACAGGGTCGACTATGGCTACACCTTC; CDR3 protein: CATSRERDRVDYGYTF
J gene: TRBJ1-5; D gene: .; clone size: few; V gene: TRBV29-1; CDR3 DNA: TGCAGCGTAGCGACAGAGAGCAATCAGCCCCAGCATTTT; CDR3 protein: CSVATESNQPQHF
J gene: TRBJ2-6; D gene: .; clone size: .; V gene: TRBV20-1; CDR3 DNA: TGCAGTGCTAGAGTACCCAAGGGGTTTGACGTCCTGACTTTC; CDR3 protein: CSARVPKGFDVLTF
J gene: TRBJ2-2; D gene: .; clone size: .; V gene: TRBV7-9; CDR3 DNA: TGTGCCAGCAGCTATCGGACGGGACAAGGCACCGGGGAGCTGTTTTTT; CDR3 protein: CASSYRTGQGTGELFF
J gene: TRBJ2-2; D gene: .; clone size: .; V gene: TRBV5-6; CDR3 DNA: TGTGCCAGCAGCTTGGAACCTCTGGGCGGGGAGCTGTTTTTT; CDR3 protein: CASSLEPLGGELFF
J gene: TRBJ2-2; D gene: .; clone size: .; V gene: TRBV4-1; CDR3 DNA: TGCGCCAGCAGCCAAACTGCCAGCGTCGGGGAGCTGTTTTTT; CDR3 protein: CASSQTASVGELFF